Presented here are 2 T cell receptor beta chains from one specimen sequenced in a study of T cells in localized non-small cell lung cancer. This table comes from immunoSEQ multiplex PCR, and its TCRdb copy is limited to in-frame clones, with some not included. The sample contains approximately 1,500 clones, roughly 25% of which appear only once. The material was normal lung tissue next to the tumor, obtained before any cancer treatment. These TCRs come from a male donor aged 60 or older with stage I lung adenocarcinoma.

A few counts support this clone. The rearrangement links TRBV11-3 to TRBJ1-1; possible D gene TRBD1, 6 bases. CDR1 is SGHNT, CDR2 YENEEA, per germline. Trimming removed 5 bases from V and 0 bases from J, with 13 bases in between. The CDR3 runs to 15 residues. The CDR3 spells CASSGSGTLNTEAFF. In DNA form, the CDR3 reads TGTGCCAGCAGCGGGTCCGGGACACTGAACACTGAAGCTTTCTTT.

The chain employs TRBV25-1 and TRBJ2-2, with TRBD1 matching 7 bases. The CDR3 is 15 amino acids. CDR1 is MGHDK and CDR2 is SYGVNS in the germline V gene. Trimming took 6 bases from V and 1 from J; bases not matched to a gene: 5. The CDR3 here is CASRERTGNTGELFF. In DNA, the CDR3 is TGTGCCAGCAGAGAAAGGACAGGGAACACCGGGGAGCTGTTTTTT.